The clone carrying this T cell receptor beta chain was recorded once. Its antigen is unknown. Trimming stripped 1 base from V and 9 bases from J, with 5 bases between. The CDR3 contains 11 residues. Germline V gene sequence: CDR1 SEHNR, CDR2 FQNEAQ (reference sequence). These data originate in a study of human thymus T cells. All donors were healthy Finnish infants who were undergoing corrective surgery to treat congenital heart defects. Only four of the eight donors provided an approximately 0.45-1 mL blood sample. No fixed cell number was used; all available blood leukocytes supplied DNA. Study results and caveats: Thymic and blood repertoires seemed to show skewed V and J gene use.

Some clones are missing from TCRdb's copy, which holds only in-frame ones; the method was immunoSEQ multiplex PCR. The sample holds some 44,000 clones, 85% to 95% seen once. This receptor was obtained from a girl under three years old with a congenital heart defect but otherwise immunologically healthy. The sequenced material came from blood. The rearrangement links TRBV7-9 to TRBJ2-3; D call uncertain. This chain's CDR3 is CASSLVDTQYF. CDR3 coding DNA: TGTGCCAGCAGCTTAGTAGACACGCAGTATTTT.